Listed here are 19 T cell receptor beta chains from one sample, sequenced in a study of cytomegalovirus exposure and HLA in healthy donors. TCRdb's copy holds only in-frame clones and misses some; the assay was immunoSEQ multiplex PCR. The sample includes fewer than 120,000 clones, over 75% of them seen just once. The sample taken for sequencing was PBMCs. The receptors derive from a woman younger than 45 in good health and CMV-seropositive.

The chain is built from TRBV9 and TRBJ2-5; 10 bases align to TRBD2. V shed 7 bases and J 4 bases; nucleotides not matched to a gene: 13. Germline CDR1 SGDLS, CDR2 YYNGEE. The CDR3 length is 16 residues. CDR3 residues: CASGSSGRSFGETQYF. The CDR3 bases are TGTGCCAGCGGCTCTAGCGGGAGATCCTTTGGAGAGACCCAGTACTTC.

The chain recombines TRBV4-1 with TRBJ2-1; D is unresolved. The V gene lost 0 bases and the J gene lost 6 bases, with 9 bases spanning the gap. This CDR3 has 14 amino acids. The germline V gene encodes CDR1 MGHRA and CDR2 YSYEKL. CDR3: CASSQDYDGNEQFF. The DNA of the CDR3 is TGCGCCAGCAGCCAAGACTACGATGGCAATGAGCAGTTCTTC.

The chain joins TRBV2 to TRBJ2-7, with 7 nucleotides matching TRBD1. J gave up 3 bases and V 8 bases, and 13 bases lay outside the gene matches. CDR1 and CDR2 from the germline V gene are SNHLY and FYNNEI. This CDR3 has 15 amino acids. The CDR3 nucleotides are TGTGCCAGCCAGCGAAGCACCGGGACAGACTACGAGCAGTACTTC. Protein product: CASQRSTGTDYEQYF.

The rearrangement links TRBV4-1 to TRBJ1-1; tentatively, D is TRBD1 (5 bases). The length of the CDR3 is 15 residues. The V end lost 4 bases, the J end lost 0 bases, and 12 bases lay between the germline ends. Germline-derived CDR1 and CDR2 are MGHRA and YSYEKL. Written as DNA, the CDR3 is TGCGCCAGCAGCCGAGAAGGGGTTCTGAACACTGAAGCTTTCTTT. The encoded protein is CASSREGVLNTEAFF.

The CDR3 sequence: CASSPGLAGDNEQFF. The CDR3 region has the DNA TGTGCCAGCAGCCCAGGACTAGCGGGGGATAATGAGCAGTTCTTC. The rearrangement links TRBV5-4 to TRBJ2-1; 13 bases match TRBD2. Germline CDR1 is SGHNT and CDR2 is YYREEE (reference sequence). The ends lost 4 bases at V and 7 bases at J; junction bases unmatched: 5. The CDR3 covers 15 residues.

The chain employs TRBV7-8 and TRBJ2-2, with D uncertain. Germline V CDR1 and CDR2: SGHVS, FQNEAQ. The V end lost 1 base, the J end lost 0 bases, and 3 bases lay between the germline ends. This CDR3 region has 14 residues. The CDR3 DNA sequence: TGTGCCAGCAGCTTAGGAGCGAACACCGGGGAGCTGTTTTTT. Amino acids: CASSLGANTGELFF.

The chain is built from TRBV10-3 and TRBJ2-3, with 7 bases matching TRBD1. After removal of 0 bases from V and 4 bases from J, the junction contained 7 bases not matched to a gene. Germline V gene data show CDR1 as ENHRY and CDR2 as SYGVKD. The CDR3 contains 16 residues. CDR3 region: CAISESKTGSPDTQYF. The CDR3 nucleotides read TGTGCCATCAGTGAGTCCAAGACAGGGAGTCCAGATACGCAGTATTTT.

The chain employs TRBV7-2 and TRBJ1-1, with D maybe TRBD1 (5 bases). CDR3 size: 14 residues. V lost 3 bases, J lost 1 base, and 9 bases lay in between. Germline V gives CDR1 SGHTA, CDR2 FQGNSA. The CDR3 region has the DNA TGTGCCAGCAGCTTGAGACAGACGAACACTGAAGCTTTCTTT. This encodes CASSLRQTNTEAFF.

The rearrangement uses TRBV7-9 and TRBJ2-3; perhaps TRBD2 as D (6 bases). From germline, CDR1 is SEHNR and CDR2 FQNEAQ (reference sequence). V lost 1 base and J lost 2, with 13 bases in between. This CDR3 is built from 16 residues. CDR3 DNA sequence: TGTGCCAGCAGCTTAGGGACCGGGGACTTCACAGATACGCAGTATTTT. It specifies CASSLGTGDFTDTQYF.

V usage is TRBV30 and J usage is TRBJ2-3, with TRBD2 matching 8 bases. This CDR3 is built from 17 residues. The germline CDR1 and CDR2 sequences are GTSNPN and SVGIG (reference sequence). Trimming removed 0 bases from V and 0 bases from J; junction bases left unmatched: 8. The CDR3 DNA reads TGTGCCTGGAGTGTACTTCGGACTAGCCCCAGCACAGATACGCAGTATTTT. Translation gives CAWSVLRTSPSTDTQYF.

V and J are TRBV27 and TRBJ2-2; 7 nucleotides agree with TRBD2. The CDR3 totals 14 residues. V dropped 6 bases and J dropped 6; count of bases not matched to a gene: 7. CDR1 is MNHEY, CDR2 SMNVEV, per germline (reference sequence). Here the CDR3 DNA reads TGTGCCAGCAGCTTCGAGCGGGGTTCCGGGGAGCTGTTTTTT. Amino acids: CASSFERGSGELFF.

The chain is built from TRBV7-2 and TRBJ2-7, with 11 bases lining up with TRBD2. Unmatched junction bases numbered 1, after V lost 1 base and J lost 2 bases. Germline-derived CDR1 and CDR2 are SGHTA and FQGNSA. The CDR3 spans 15 residues. As DNA, the CDR3 is TGTGCCAGCAGCTTAGGACTAGCGGGAACCTACGAGCAGTACTTC. This codes for CASSLGLAGTYEQYF. The whole variable domain, filled in from reference TRBV7-2 and TRBJ2-7, reads GAGVSQSPSNKVTEKGKDVELRCDPISGHTALYWYRQSLGQGLEFLIYFQGNSAPDKSGLPSDRFSAERTGGSVSTLTIQRTQQEDSAVYLCASSLGLAGTYEQYFGPGTRLTVT.

The chain is built from TRBV5-6 and TRBJ2-2; possibly TRBD2 for D (5 bases). Germline V CDR1 and CDR2: SGHDT, YYEEEE. V gave up 4 bases and J gave up 4 bases, with 14 bases separating them. The CDR3 contains 15 residues. For the CDR3, the DNA is TGTGCCAGCAGCCCCCCTCGGGGTGGCACCGGGGAGCTGTTTTTT. Amino acids: CASSPPRGGTGELFF.

This chain connects TRBV7-9 to TRBJ2-3; D is unresolved. The V end lost 7 bases, the J end lost 6 bases, and 11 bases lay between the germline ends. The CDR3 has 12 amino acids. The germline gives CDR1 SEHNR, CDR2 FQNEAQ (reference sequence). The CDR3 region is CASTGVLDTQYF. CDR3 in DNA: TGTGCCAGCACCGGTGTTTTGGATACGCAGTATTTT.

The chain couples TRBV5-1 to TRBJ1-6, with 7 bases lining up with TRBD1. The CDR3 sequence is 15 residues long. After removal of 4 bases from V and 7 bases from J, the junction contained 8 bases not matched to a gene. Per the germline V gene, CDR1 is SGHRS and CDR2 is YFSETQ. DNA of the CDR3: TGCGCCAGCAGCCGAGACAGGGTGGGAAATTCACCCCTCCACTTT. Residues: CASSRDRVGNSPLHF.

A remark on this clone: This CDR3 is also generated by other DNA sequences in the sample. The chain uses TRBV29-1 and TRBJ2-1, with 14 bases matching TRBD2. Looked up from germline, CDR1 is SQVTM and CDR2 is ANQGSEA. V was pared by 7 bases and J by 15 bases, with 11 bases of the junction left unmatched. The CDR3 has 13 amino acids. The CDR3 is CSARMGLAGEGFF. Written as DNA, the CDR3 is TGCAGCGCCAGAATGGGACTAGCGGGGGAGGGGTTCTTC.

CDR3 sequence (DNA): TGTGCCAGCAGCCAAGATTGGGCGGGAGGGCCTCAAAACGGGGAGCTGTTTTTT. Translating it yields CASSQDWAGGPQNGELFF. The V and J genes are TRBV4-2 and TRBJ2-2; 9 nucleotides line up with TRBD2. CDR3 length: 18 amino acids. V gave up 0 bases and J gave up 7 bases; unmatched junction bases: 12. CDR1 and CDR2 (germline): LGHNA, YNFKEQ.

The V and J genes are TRBV5-1 and TRBJ2-1; a weak D match, TRBD1 (6 bases). The germline V gene has CDR1 SGHRS and CDR2 YFSETQ. V was shortened by 5 bases and J by 13 bases, with 19 bases between the two germline ends. The length of the CDR3 is 13 residues. CDR3 amino acids: CASSLTQGLGQFF. For the CDR3, the DNA is TGCGCCAGCAGTTTAACACAGGGATTGGGCCAGTTCTTC.

The V call is TRBV10-3, the J call TRBJ2-3; 8 bases line up with TRBD1. The trim removed 6 bases at V and 0 bases at J, leaving 8 bases unmatched. The CDR3 is 16 residues long. Germline CDR1 and CDR2: ENHRY and SYGVKD. CDR3 in DNA: TGTGCCATCAGCCTGAGGACAGGGACTAGCACAGATACGCAGTATTTT. It codes for CAISLRTGTSTDTQYF.